The clone carrying this TCR beta chain was seen only a few times. The entry originates in a study of blood T cell repertoires in COVID-19. Germline-derived CDR1 and CDR2 are LGHDT and YNNKEL (reference sequence). V gave up 2 bases and J gave up 5 bases; unmatched junction bases: 6. The CDR3 is made up of 15 amino acids. Assay: immunoSEQ multiplex PCR; the TCRdb copy retains only in-frame clones and omits some. The table shows fewer than 500,000 clones, with around 87% occurring only once. The receptor was derived from a man aged 30 to 39 who had recovered from COVID-19. The rearrangement joins TRBV3-1 (or the pseudogene TRBV3-2) to TRBJ1-1; TRBD1 agrees at 9 bases. The sample consisted of PBMCs or T cells enriched from blood (not recorded which). The CDR3 nucleotides are TGTGCCAGCAGCCAAACGAGGACAGGGGAAACTGAAGCTTTCTTT. Its protein is CASSQTRTGETEAFF.